The entry that follows covers one T cell receptor beta chain sequence. What it recognizes is unknown. Germline V CDR1 and CDR2: WNHNN, SYGVQD (reference sequence). J gave up 2 bases and V 0 bases, and 5 bases lay outside the gene matches. The CDR3 has 16 amino acids. The record originates from a study of cytotoxic CD8 clonotypes in ibrutinib-treated CLL. The wider study: Partial response occurred in about 25 patients and complete response in 2; at median around 70 months, approximately 14 remained remitted and about 12 progressed. Response samples were drawn at a median of approximately 11 months of treatment, range 6 to 36.

Library input was about 2 micrograms of DNA from cryopreserved PBMCs. Sequenced by immunoSEQ multiplex PCR; TCRdb stores in-frame clones only, minus some. The sample has about 200,000 clones, more than 75% seen once. Study-wide findings and caveats: Public clonotypes were uncommon and contracted or stayed stable on treatment.

The sequencing used PBMCs, collected after 12 months of ibrutinib treatment. This TCR was sampled from a human donor with chronic lymphocytic leukemia. The V gene is TRBV10-1, the J gene TRBJ2-5; TRBD2 matches 8 bases. CDR3: CASSESSGSLQETQYF. The CDR3 region has the DNA TGCGCCAGCAGTGAGTCAAGCGGGAGTCTTCAAGAGACCCAGTACTTC.